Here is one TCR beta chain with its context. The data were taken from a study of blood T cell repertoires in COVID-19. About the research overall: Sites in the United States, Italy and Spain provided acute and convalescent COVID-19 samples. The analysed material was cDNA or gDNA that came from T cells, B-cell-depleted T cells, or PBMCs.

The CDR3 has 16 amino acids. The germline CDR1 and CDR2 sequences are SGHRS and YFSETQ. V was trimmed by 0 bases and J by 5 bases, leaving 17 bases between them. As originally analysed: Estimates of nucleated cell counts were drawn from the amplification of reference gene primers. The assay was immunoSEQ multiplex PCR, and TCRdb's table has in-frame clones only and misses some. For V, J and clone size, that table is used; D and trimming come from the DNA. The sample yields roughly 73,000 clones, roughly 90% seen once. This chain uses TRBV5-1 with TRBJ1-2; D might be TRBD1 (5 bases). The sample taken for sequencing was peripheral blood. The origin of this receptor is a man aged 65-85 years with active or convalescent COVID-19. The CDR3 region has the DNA TGCGCCAGCAGCTTGGACGGGACCGACGCGGGGTATGGCTACACCTTC. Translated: CASSLDGTDAGYGYTF.